This T cell receptor beta chain was captured by sequencing in a study of blood T cell repertoires in COVID-19. Background on the study: Acute and convalescent COVID-19 samples came from the United States, Italy and Spain. PBMCs, B-cell-depleted T cells, or T cells provided the cDNA or gDNA that made up the material.

The CDR3 has 13 residues. Between the trimmed V and J ends, which lost 5 bases and 3 bases, there was a span of 11 bases. The germline V gene encodes CDR1 MDHEN and CDR2 SYDVKM. The authors' processing: Researchers report that nucleated cell counts were estimated from reference gene primer amplification. The repertoire was sequenced with immunoSEQ multiplex PCR; TCRdb's copy has only in-frame clones and lacks some. The V and J calls and clone size were taken over from that table, and D and trimming were inferred from the DNA. The table shows 150,000 or so clones, with less than 85% occurring only once. The Seattle patients joined while their infection was active and were tracked longitudinally afterward.

Sequencing was done on a sample of peripheral blood. The sequence was collected from a woman aged 55-75 years with COVID-19, enrolled during active disease. V usage is TRBV28 and J usage is TRBJ2-7; tentatively, D is TRBD1 (6 bases). CDR3 residues: CASSLPGVYEQYF. As DNA, the CDR3 is TGTGCCAGCAGTCTTCCAGGGGTCTACGAGCAGTACTTC. Together with reference TRBV28 and TRBJ2-7, the CDR3 gives the full variable domain: DVKVTQSSRYLVKRTGEKVFLECVQDMDHENMFWYRQDPGLGLRLIYFSYDVKMKEKGDIPEGYSVSREKKERFSLILESASTNQTSMYLCASSLPGVYEQYFGPGTRLTVT.